This record concerns one T cell receptor beta chain sequence. No antigen is known for it. The germline V gene encodes CDR1 MNHEY and CDR2 SMNVEV (reference sequence). CDR3 length equals 15 residues. The J segment lost 4 bases and the V segment lost 5 bases, leaving 7 bases of the junction unmatched. This specimen belongs to a study of response to subunit inactivated influenza vaccine. Study-wide results and caveats: With each seasonal influenza vaccination, the authors suggested, few new T cells are recruited.

In TCRdb, the RT-PCR reads were re-called with MiXCR into one record per CDR3 protein. Of 450,000 to 550,000 distinct CDR3 sequences listed, 25% are singletons. V gene TRBV27 combines with J gene TRBJ2-7; 11 bases fit TRBD2. This receptor was identified in a man aged 45-60 years who received an inactivated influenza vaccine. The source material was CD4+ T cells sorted from PBMCs, sampled approximately 5 days after vaccination. This chain's CDR3 is CASSPGLAALYEQYF. CDR3 in DNA: TGTGCCAGCAGTCCGGGACTAGCGGCCCTATACGAGCAGTACTTC.